The 25 T cell receptor beta chains listed next were all sequenced from one sample in a study of spatial heterogeneity in lung cancer. Study-wide findings and caveats: Counts of expanded alpha and beta TCRs within tumors tracked the tumor nonsynonymous mutation count.

The antigens of these receptors remain unknown. The time point denotes: sample taken at primary tumor resection. TCRdb re-called the 5' RACE reads through MiXCR, storing one row per CDR3 protein. This table holds fewer than 30,000 distinct CDR3 sequences, approximately 7.7% found once. This material consisted of lung tumor tissue, taken at surgery. These receptors originate from a male donor with early-stage non-small cell lung cancer.

This clonotype was seen at least ten times. The chain has TRBV5-4 and TRBJ2-5, with D unclear. The CDR3 is 13 residues long. Germline V gives CDR1 SGHNT, CDR2 YYREEE (reference sequence). V was trimmed by 0 bases and J by 1 base, leaving 4 bases between them. The CDR3 DNA reads TGTGCCAGCAGCTTGGATAGCCAAGAGACCCAGTACTTC. Protein sequence: CASSLDSQETQYF.

Within the sample, this clonotype is medium-sized. This rearrangement joins TRBV2 to TRBJ2-2; D remains ambiguous. The CDR3 covers 15 residues. V was trimmed by 7 bases and J by 3 bases, leaving 15 bases between them. In germline, CDR1 is SNHLY, CDR2 FYNNEI. The CDR3: CASTLTPIDTGELFF. The DNA for the CDR3 is TGTGCCAGCACCCTAACACCGATCGACACCGGGGAGCTGTTTTTT.

This clonotype has a count of ten or more. This chain uses TRBV7-9 with TRBJ1-6; TRBD1 matches 8 bases. Germline values: CDR1 SEHNR, CDR2 FQNEAQ (reference sequence). This CDR3 region has 15 residues. With V trimmed by 7 bases and J by 4 bases, 6 bases remained unmatched. CDR3: CASISDRVYNSPLHF. The CDR3 coding sequence is TGTGCCAGCATATCGGACAGGGTGTATAATTCACCCCTCCACTTT.

This clonotype was observed at least ten times. The rearrangement links TRBV5-1 to TRBJ2-1; D remains unclear. The CDR3 covers 12 residues. CDR1 SGHRS and CDR2 YFSETQ come from the germline V gene. Trimming took 7 bases from V and 2 from J, leaving 7 bases between them. For the CDR3, the DNA is TGCGCCAGCCAGGAGACCTACAATGAGCAGTTCTTC. It translates to CASQETYNEQFF.

This clonotype was counted at least ten times. V is TRBV19 and J is TRBJ2-5, with a tentative D call TRBD1 (5 bases). Deletions cut 5 bases from V and 2 bases from J, with 6 bases between. This CDR3 spans 12 amino acids. In germline, CDR1 is LNHDA, CDR2 SQIVND (reference sequence). Here the CDR3 DNA reads TGTGCCAGTAGTGACAGACAAGAGACCCAGTACTTC. Its protein is CASSDRQETQYF.

This clonotype was counted at least ten times. The gene calls are TRBV5-5 and TRBJ2-1; TRBD2 aligns across 8 bases. The V and J ends lost 4 bases and 9 bases, in that order; junction bases with no gene match: 12. The CDR3 is 15 residues long. CDR1 is SGHKS, CDR2 YYEKEE, per germline (reference sequence). The CDR3 loop is CASSPIERGLGEQFF. The CDR3 DNA sequence: TGTGCCAGCAGCCCTATCGAGCGGGGGCTCGGTGAGCAGTTCTTC. The full variable domain, with the rest looked up from reference TRBV5-5 and TRBJ2-1, is DAGVTQSPTHLIKTRGQQVTLRCSPISGHKSVSWYQQVLGQGPQFIFQYYEKEERGRGNFPDRFSARQFPNYSSELNVNALLLGDSALYLCASSPIERGLGEQFFGPGTRLTVL.

This clonotype came up many times. The chain has TRBV7-2 and TRBJ1-4, with TRBD1 identical over 7 bases. The CDR3 consists of 15 residues. The trim removed 8 bases at V and 8 bases at J, leaving 14 bases unmatched. CDR1 and CDR2 (germline): SGHTA, FQGNSA. Written as DNA, the CDR3 is TGTGCCAGCTCCCGAAGCAGGGGGTTTGGAGAAAAACTGTTTTTT. It codes for CASSRSRGFGEKLFF.

Within the sample, this clonotype is medium-sized. The gene calls are TRBV6-6 and TRBJ1-3; D call uncertain. Trimming removed 2 bases at V and 4 bases at J, with 12 bases between. CDR1 is MNHNY and CDR2 is SVGAGI in the germline V gene (reference sequence). This CDR3 has 15 amino acids. DNA of the CDR3: TGTGCCAGCAGTTACACCACCGGACCGGGAAACACCATATATTTT. This sequence encodes CASSYTTGPGNTIYF.

This chain links TRBV7-9 with TRBJ2-7; no definite D call. CDR3 length equals 13 residues. The V gene lost 6 bases and the J gene lost 7 bases, with 16 bases spanning the gap. Germline CDR1 reads SEHNR; CDR2 reads FQNEAQ (reference sequence). This CDR3 reads CASSFGGLVEQYF. CDR3 DNA: TGTGCCAGCAGTTTCGGCGGCCTCGTGGAGCAGTACTTC.

A few counts support this clonotype. The CDR3 here is CASSGPGGNTEAFF. In nucleotides, the CDR3 is TGTGCCAGCAGTGGCCCAGGGGGCAACACTGAAGCTTTCTTT. J is TRBJ1-1 and V is TRBV2; 8 positions match TRBD1. Germline lookup yields CDR1 SNHLY and CDR2 FYNNEI. This CDR3 spans 14 amino acids. With 4 bases clipped from V and 2 bases from J, the junction kept 3 bases outside the gene matches.

By share, this clonotype ranks as large. The V call is TRBV4-3, the J call TRBJ1-1; D ambiguous. This CDR3 has 15 residues. Germline CDR1 reads LGHNA; CDR2 reads YSLEER. Trimming cost V 3 bases and J 3 bases, with 14 bases left between them. In DNA, the CDR3 is TGCGCCAGCAGCCAGGAGTCCGTTGGGTACACTGAAGCTTTCTTT. Protein: CASSQESVGYTEAFF.

This clonotype came up many times. This chain connects TRBV6-5 to TRBJ2-7; 8 nucleotides agree with TRBD1. Per germline, CDR1 MNHEY and CDR2 SVGAGI. The CDR3 runs 16 residues. After removal of 6 bases from V and 0 bases from J, the junction contained 10 bases not matched to a gene. The CDR3 here is CASSSPGQGRSYEQYF. CDR3 sequence (DNA): TGTGCCAGCAGCTCACCAGGACAGGGCCGCTCCTACGAGCAGTACTTC.

This clonotype was seen only a few times. V gene TRBV7-8 combines with J gene TRBJ2-2; D is unclear. Germline CDR1 reads SGHVS; CDR2 reads FQNEAQ. The CDR3 is made up of 15 amino acids. Trimming took off 5 bases at V and 4 bases at J, with 14 bases between the two ends. CDR3 sequence (DNA): TGTGCCAGCAGCCCCCGTAGAGGCCCCACCGGGGAGCTGTTTTTT. Its translation: CASSPRRGPTGELFF.

The gene calls are TRBV24-1 and TRBJ1-2; 12 positions match TRBD1. The CDR3 length is 16 residues. V dropped 2 bases and J dropped 2; count of bases not matched to a gene: 2. CDR1 is KGHDR, CDR2 SFDVKD, per germline. The CDR3 loop is CATSDSGQGANYGYTF. The CDR3 region has the DNA TGTGCCACCAGTGATTCGGGACAGGGGGCGAACTATGGCTACACCTTC.

This clonotype was found many times. The CDR3: CASSYTADFEQYF. CDR3 bases: TGTGCCAGCAGTTATACAGCCGACTTCGAGCAGTACTTC. V gene TRBV6-2 or TRBV6-3 combines with J gene TRBJ2-7; D remains unclear. Looked up from germline, CDR1 is MNHEY and CDR2 is SVGEGT. The length of the CDR3 is 13 residues. Trimming took 3 bases from V and 6 from J, leaving 12 bases between them.

This clonotype has a handful of counts. The chain carries TRBV11-2 and TRBJ2-1, with D tentatively TRBD1 or TRBD2 (5 bases each). This CDR3 spans 15 amino acids. Deletions cut 0 bases from V and 5 bases from J, with 11 bases between. CDR1 is SGHAT, CDR2 FQNNGV, per germline. The CDR3 spells CASSLERGPDNEQFF. The CDR3 DNA is TGTGCCAGCAGCTTAGAGAGGGGTCCTGACAATGAGCAGTTCTTC.

The rearrangement joins TRBV5-1 to TRBJ2-3; D unclear. The CDR3 is 15 amino acids. The germline V and J ends were trimmed by 0 bases and 0 bases, with 8 bases remaining between them. The germline V gene has CDR1 SGHRS and CDR2 YFSETQ. Here the CDR3 reads CASSLVAHSTDTQYF. In nucleotides, the CDR3 is TGCGCCAGCAGCTTGGTAGCACATAGCACAGATACGCAGTATTTT.

This clonotype was picked up many times. V usage is TRBV28 and J usage is TRBJ2-7; the D gene is possibly TRBD1 (6 bases). The V end lost 6 bases, the J end lost 5 bases, and 14 bases lay between the germline ends. From germline, CDR1 is MDHEN and CDR2 SYDVKM. The CDR3 totals 13 residues. The CDR3, as DNA: TGTGCCAGCAGCTCCGTCAGGGGTCACGAGCAGTACTTC. Its protein is CASSSVRGHEQYF. The complete variable domain, with remaining parts taken from reference TRBV28 and TRBJ2-7, reads DVKVTQSSRYLVKRTGEKVFLECVQDMDHENMFWYRQDPGLGLRLIYFSYDVKMKEKGDIPEGYSVSREKKERFSLILESASTNQTSMYLCASSSVRGHEQYFGPGTRLTVT.

The chain recombines TRBV5-4 with TRBJ2-3; no clear D gene. The CDR3 consists of 13 residues. The V end was cut by 1 base, the J end by 4 bases, with 7 bases between. Per the germline V gene, CDR1 is SGHNT and CDR2 is YYREEE (reference sequence). Here the CDR3 reads CASSLSGADTQYF. The CDR3 DNA follows: TGTGCCAGCAGCTTGAGTGGGGCAGATACGCAGTATTTT.

The rearrangement joins TRBV7-8 to TRBJ2-3; the D is unclear. CDR1 is SGHVS and CDR2 is FQNEAQ in the germline V gene. Trimming removed 3 bases at V and 2 bases at J, with 15 bases between. The CDR3 is 16 residues long. The CDR3 reads CASSFLGGQLTDTQYF. The DNA for the CDR3 is TGTGCCAGCAGCTTCTTGGGTGGTCAGCTCACAGATACGCAGTATTTT.

This clonotype was seen at least ten times. The chain carries TRBV11-2 and TRBJ2-5, with D perhaps matching TRBD1 (5 bases). The germline CDR1 and CDR2 sequences are SGHAT and FQNNGV. Trimming removed 6 bases at V and 1 base at J, with 15 bases between. CDR3 size: 15 residues. CDR3 bases: TGTGCCAGCAGATCTATGGGGCAGACCCAAGAGACCCAGTACTTC. Its translation: CASRSMGQTQETQYF.

This clonotype came up many times. CDR3 in DNA: TGCAGTGCTAGAGGGGGCTGGGATGGCTACACCTTC. Its translation: CSARGGWDGYTF. This chain uses TRBV20-1 with TRBJ1-2; a possible D gene is TRBD1 (5 bases). The V gene lost 1 base and the J gene lost 6 bases, with 9 bases spanning the gap. The length of the CDR3 is 12 residues. Germline V lookup: CDR1 DFQATT, CDR2 SNEGSKA (reference sequence).

The V call is TRBV18, the J call TRBJ1-5, with D unclear. The CDR3 totals 15 residues. Trimming took off 8 bases at V and 3 bases at J, with 17 bases between the two ends. CDR1 and CDR2 from the germline V gene are KGHSH and LQKENI. The CDR3 nucleotides are TGTGCCAGCCAAGCCGTCGCAGGTCCCAATCAGCCCCAGCATTTT. Translating it yields CASQAVAGPNQPQHF.

This clonotype has a handful of counts. The DNA of the CDR3 is TGCAGCGTTGAGGACCGACAGCGGAACCCCTACGAGCAGTACTTC. This sequence encodes CSVEDRQRNPYEQYF. V usage is TRBV29-1 and J usage is TRBJ2-7; D assignment may be TRBD1 or TRBD2 (5 bases each). V lost 3 bases to trimming and J lost 2 bases, with 17 bases between them. The CDR3 is made up of 15 amino acids. Germline CDR1 reads SQVTM; CDR2 reads ANQGSEA.

This clonotype was found many times. The V gene is TRBV20-1, the J gene TRBJ2-7; the D call may be TRBD1 or TRBD2 (5 bases each). V lost 2 bases and J lost 2, with 13 bases in between. The germline V gene encodes CDR1 DFQATT and CDR2 SNEGSKA (reference sequence). The CDR3 extends over 14 amino acids. CDR3 residues: CSARSGTHAYEQYF. The CDR3 bases are TGCAGTGCTAGATCTGGGACGCACGCCTACGAGCAGTACTTC.